Presented here are 27 T cell receptor beta chains from one specimen sequenced in a study of T cell repertoires in cytomegalovirus infection. One entry per CDR3 protein results from TCRdb running MiXCR on the reads. The sample lists about 71,000 distinct CDR3 sequences; roughly 22% were seen once. These receptors are not linked to any known antigen. Material: CD8+ T cells from cultured PBMCs, obtained from culture after CMV antigen stimulation. The receptors were gathered from a human donor in good health (CMV status not recorded). Some clones in this sample may be carry-over from other donors' samples.

This clonotype was observed a handful of times. The chain joins TRBV7-9 to TRBJ1-4; no reliable D call. Germline CDR1 reads SEHNR; CDR2 reads FQNEAQ (reference sequence). The CDR3 covers 15 residues. Trimming removed 0 bases at V and 6 bases at J, with 11 bases between. CDR3: CASSLAEGWDEKLFF. As DNA, the CDR3 is TGTGCCAGCAGCTTAGCTGAGGGCTGGGATGAAAAACTGTTTTTT. The entire variable domain, with the rest obtained from reference TRBV7-9 and TRBJ1-4, is as follows: DTGVSQNPRHKITKRGQNVTFRCDPISEHNRLYWYRQTLGQGPEFLTYFQNEAQLEKSRLLSDRFSAERPKGSFSTLEIQRTEQGDSAMYLCASSLAEGWDEKLFFGSGTQLSVL.

Remarks on this clonotype: A much larger clone sits a single nucleotide away, making a read error possible. The chain employs TRBV25-1 and TRBJ2-2; D uncertain. Trimming left V 5 bases short and J 4 bases short, with 2 bases between. The CDR3 consists of 11 residues. CDR1 and CDR2 from the germline V gene are MGHDK and SYGVNS. The CDR3 DNA reads as TGTGCCAGCAGTTTCACCGGGGAGCTGTTTTTT. This gives the protein CASSFTGELFF.

The gene calls are TRBV10-3 and TRBJ1-2; 10 bases are a match to TRBD1. Germline V gene lookup returns CDR1 ENHRY and CDR2 SYGVKD. The trim removed 10 bases at V and 8 bases at J, leaving 13 bases unmatched. There are 14 residues in the CDR3. The CDR3 DNA reads TGTGCCACCCTCACCGGGACAGGGGTTTGGGGCTACACCTTC. Protein sequence: CATLTGTGVWGYTF.

This clonotype was seen only a few times. The V and J genes are TRBV7-6 and TRBJ1-4, with unresolved D. The length of the CDR3 is 11 residues. Germline CDR1 is SGHVS and CDR2 is FNYEAQ. V was shortened by 5 bases and J by 9 bases, with 7 bases between the two germline ends. In nucleotides, the CDR3 is TGTGCCAGCAGCGCCGAAAAAAAACTGTTTTTT. This translates into CASSAEKKLFF. The entire variable domain, with the rest obtained from reference TRBV7-6 and TRBJ1-4, is as follows: GAGVSQSPRYKVTKRGQDVALRCDPISGHVSLYWYRQALGQGPEFLTYFNYEAQQDKSGLPNDRFSAERPEGSISTLTIQRTEQRDSAMYRCASSAEKKLFFGSGTQLSVL.

The J gene is TRBJ2-7, the V gene TRBV2; maybe TRBD2 (6 bases). The CDR3 totals 15 residues. The V end was cut by 4 bases, the J end by 3 bases, with 16 bases between. Germline CDR1 reads SNHLY; CDR2 reads FYNNEI. DNA for the CDR3: TGTGCCAGCAGTGGCAGCTTGGAGGGGAGCTACGAGCAGTACTTC. As protein: CASSGSLEGSYEQYF.

The V call is TRBV6-5, the J call TRBJ1-2; D is unclear. Germline assignment: CDR1 MNHEY and CDR2 SVGAGI. The CDR3 loop spans 13 amino acids. V was cut by 0 bases and J by 1 base, with 3 bases left in between. The CDR3 DNA is TGTGCCAGCAGTTACTCGGATAACTATGGCTACACCTTC. This encodes CASSYSDNYGYTF.

This clonotype was detected a few times. The chain couples TRBV10-3 to TRBJ2-7, with TRBD1 matching 8 bases. With 7 bases clipped from V and 6 bases from J, the junction kept 17 bases outside the gene matches. This CDR3 is built from 16 residues. Germline lookup yields CDR1 ENHRY and CDR2 SYGVKD. The CDR3: CAITPTEGTGVIEQYF. CDR3 bases: TGTGCCATCACCCCCACGGAAGGGACAGGAGTAATCGAGCAGTACTTC.

This clonotype was seen a single time. The chain combines TRBV2 with TRBJ2-7, with 7 bases fitting TRBD2. Trimming removed 6 bases from V and 3 bases from J; junction bases left unmatched: 11. From germline, CDR1 is SNHLY and CDR2 FYNNEI. The CDR3 is 15 residues long. CDR3 DNA sequence: TGTGCCAGCAGGGCTGACGGGGGGACGGTCTACGAGCAGTACTTC. Protein: CASRADGGTVYEQYF.

This clonotype was recorded a few times. This chain connects TRBV4-2 to TRBJ2-2; possibly TRBD1 for D (6 bases). Germline CDR1 and CDR2: LGHNA and YNFKEQ. V lost 5 bases, J lost 4 bases, and 14 bases lay in between. The CDR3 contains 15 residues. The CDR3 is CASSYEGVPTGELFF. DNA for the CDR3: TGTGCCAGCAGCTACGAGGGGGTCCCCACCGGGGAGCTGTTTTTT.

The genes are TRBV6-5 and TRBJ1-4; 10 bases are a match to TRBD1. Germline loops: CDR1 MNHEY, CDR2 SVGAGI. V shed 0 bases and J 5 bases; nucleotides not matched to a gene: 3. The CDR3 consists of 16 residues. CDR3 DNA: TGTGCCAGCAGTTACTCTCCGGGACAGGGGAATGAAAAACTGTTTTTT. Its translation: CASSYSPGQGNEKLFF.

CDR3 amino acids: CASSLYEENTDTQYF. CDR3 DNA sequence: TGTGCCAGCAGCTTATACGAGGAGAACACAGATACGCAGTATTTT. The V call is TRBV7-9, the J call TRBJ2-3; D is ambiguous. There are 15 residues in the CDR3. V gave up 2 bases and J gave up 2 bases, with 11 bases separating them. Germline lookup yields CDR1 SEHNR and CDR2 FQNEAQ (reference sequence).

Ten or more counts support this clonotype. This chain links TRBV4-1 with TRBJ1-4, with unresolved D. The CDR3 contains 16 residues. Germline loops: CDR1 MGHRA, CDR2 YSYEKL. V lost 3 bases, J lost 0 bases, and 11 bases lay in between. The CDR3 region is CASSHPSDSTNEKLFF. CDR3 DNA sequence: TGCGCCAGCAGCCACCCCTCGGATTCAACTAATGAAAAACTGTTTTTT.

The chain couples TRBV7-2 to TRBJ1-1; 9 nucleotides agree with TRBD1. Germline assignment: CDR1 SGHTA and CDR2 FQGNSA. V trimming: 3 bases; J trimming: 3 bases; junction bases outside the gene matches: 5. The CDR3 is made up of 15 amino acids. CDR3 loop: CASSLRTGVDTEAFF. CDR3 in DNA: TGTGCCAGCAGCTTGCGGACAGGGGTTGACACTGAAGCTTTCTTT.

In this sample, this clonotype turned up a few times. The CDR3 spells CASSHPGTLYGYTF. In nucleotides, the CDR3 is TGTGCCAGCAGTCACCCCGGGACCTTATATGGCTACACCTTC. The chain uses TRBV12-3 or TRBV12-4 and TRBJ1-2, with D perhaps TRBD1 (5 bases). Deletions cut 5 bases from V and 5 bases from J, with 15 bases between. CDR3 size: 14 residues.

This clonotype was observed a handful of times. The V and J genes are TRBV4-1 and TRBJ2-5; D might be TRBD1 or TRBD2, each matching 6 bases. This CDR3 has 16 residues. Germline-derived CDR1 and CDR2 are MGHRA and YSYEKL. Trimming removed 0 bases at V and 7 bases at J, with 18 bases between. This CDR3 reads CASSQDKTGASGTQYF. The CDR3 nucleotides read TGCGCCAGCAGCCAAGATAAGACGGGGGCCTCAGGGACCCAGTACTTC.

This chain joins TRBV7-2 and TRBJ2-7, with 11 bases matching TRBD2. After removal of 1 base from V and 0 bases from J, the junction contained 11 bases not matched to a gene. There are 19 residues in the CDR3. Germline CDR1 SGHTA, CDR2 FQGNSA. The CDR3 DNA follows: TGTGCCAGCAGCTTAGATATTGAACTAGCGGGGGTTAGCTCCTACGAGCAGTACTTC. Translation gives CASSLDIELAGVSSYEQYF.

This clonotype was seen a handful of times. This rearrangement joins TRBV4-2 to TRBJ1-2; the match to TRBD1 covers 9 bases. CDR1 is LGHNA and CDR2 is YNFKEQ in the germline V gene. This CDR3 is built from 16 residues. V shed 0 bases, J shed 2 bases, and the junction held 4 bases outside the gene matches. This CDR3 reads CASSQEWDRANYGYTF. In DNA, the CDR3 is TGTGCCAGCAGCCAAGAGTGGGACAGGGCCAACTATGGCTACACCTTC.

This sequence joins TRBV24-1 and TRBJ2-5; unclear D gene. Trimming took 9 bases from V and 5 from J, leaving 12 bases between them. The germline V gene encodes CDR1 KGHDR and CDR2 SFDVKD. This CDR3 comprises 12 residues. CDR3 loop: CATGSEMETQYF. In DNA, the CDR3 is TGTGCCACCGGGTCAGAGATGGAGACCCAGTACTTC.

Notes on this clonotype: A much larger clone sits a single nucleotide away, making a read error possible. It is likely a read error, because the conserved phenylalanine at the end of the CDR3 is missing. The CDR3 coding sequence is TGTGCCAGCAGCTTAGGAACCTACGAGCAGTACTTA. Encoded protein: CASSLGTYEQYL. The chain recombines TRBV7-2 with TRBJ2-7; no reliable D call. This CDR3 comprises 12 residues. Looked up from germline, CDR1 is SGHTA and CDR2 is FQGNSA. Trimming removed 1 base from V and 2 bases from J, with 3 bases in between.

This clonotype was seen many times. This chain connects TRBV7-2 to TRBJ2-1; no firm D call. CDR1 and CDR2 (germline): SGHTA, FQGNSA. This CDR3 has 13 amino acids. The V end lost 2 bases, the J end lost 7 bases, and 9 bases lay between the germline ends. The CDR3 here is CASSLNARNEQFF. For the CDR3, the DNA is TGTGCCAGCAGCTTAAATGCCAGGAATGAGCAGTTCTTC.

This clonotype came up many times. The V gene is TRBV4-1, the J gene TRBJ1-1; no clear D. The germline gives CDR1 MGHRA, CDR2 YSYEKL. This CDR3 has 14 residues. V gave up 3 bases and J gave up 3 bases, with 11 bases separating them. The CDR3 here is CASSQANVDTEAFF. CDR3 bases: TGCGCCAGCAGCCAGGCTAACGTGGACACTGAAGCTTTCTTT.

The V gene is TRBV6-2 or TRBV6-3, the J gene TRBJ2-3; maybe TRBD1 (6 bases). Germline CDR1 MNHEY, CDR2 SVGEGT. Trimming removed 5 bases at V and 0 bases at J, with 12 bases between. This CDR3 has 15 residues. Written as DNA, the CDR3 is TGTGCCAGCAGTCTCCACCAGGGGAGCACAGATACGCAGTATTTT. This codes for CASSLHQGSTDTQYF.

This clonotype appeared many times. This chain uses TRBV7-2 with TRBJ2-5; 13 positions match TRBD2. Germline V gene sequence: CDR1 SGHTA, CDR2 FQGNSA. There are 21 residues in the CDR3. V gave up 0 bases and J gave up 3 bases; unmatched junction bases: 16. CDR3 coding DNA: TGTGCCAGCAGCTTAGCGCTTGGACTAGCGGGGGAGTATAGGTGGGAAGAGACCCAGTACTTC. It is translated as CASSLALGLAGEYRWEETQYF.

The V call is TRBV6-2 or TRBV6-3, the J call TRBJ1-5; D possibly corresponds to TRBD1 (5 bases). This CDR3 has 14 amino acids. The ends were cut back, 5 bases at V and 5 bases at J, with 13 bases in the middle. Germline CDR1 is MNHEY and CDR2 is SVGEGT. The CDR3, as DNA: TGTGCCAGCAGTCTCGGGACCCTATATCAGCCCCAGCATTTT. Protein product: CASSLGTLYQPQHF.

This clonotype appeared a few times. This sequence joins TRBV10-3 and TRBJ2-1, with 10 nucleotides matching TRBD2. This CDR3 has 16 amino acids. The V gene end was trimmed by 7 bases and the J gene end by 1 base; junction bases not matched to a gene: 7. CDR1 and CDR2 from the germline V gene are ENHRY and SYGVKD. This CDR3 reads CAITPGLAESYNEQFF. CDR3 nucleotide sequence: TGTGCCATCACCCCTGGACTAGCGGAGTCCTACAATGAGCAGTTCTTC.

This clonotype occurred a few times. V gene TRBV12-5 combines with J gene TRBJ1-4; D uncertain. The germline V gene encodes CDR1 LGHNT and CDR2 FRNRAP. The CDR3 length is 14 residues. V dropped 3 bases and J dropped 1 base, with 6 bases sitting between them. The CDR3 DNA follows: TGTGCTAGTGGTTTATGGGGAACTAATGAAAAACTGTTTTTT. Translated, it gives CASGLWGTNEKLFF.

Points on this clonotype: The junction departs from germline at one end; a sequencing error may be responsible. The V gene is TRBV6-2 or TRBV6-3, the J gene TRBJ1-1; maybe TRBD1 (5 bases). CDR3 length equals 14 residues. The germline gives CDR1 MNHEY, CDR2 SVGEGT. The CDR3 region is CASSYSGRHTEAFF. The CDR3 coding sequence is TGTGCCAGCAGTTATTCAGGGAGGCACACAGAAGCTTTCTTT.